This entry is about one T cell receptor (beta chain). Its specificity is not known. The sample comes from a study of T cell repertoires in ileal Crohn's disease. Study findings and constraints: Compared with non-smokers, active smokers at surgery showed more clonal expansions. Clonality above 26.8% at surgery always came with endoscopic recurrence.

Germline lookup yields CDR1 MGHRA and CDR2 YSYEKL. This CDR3 spans 13 amino acids. The germline V and J ends were trimmed by 6 bases and 3 bases, with 6 bases remaining between them. Each sample's TCRB immunosequencing used 450 to 550 nanograms of biopsy DNA. Profiled with immunoSEQ multiplex PCR; TCRdb holds only in-frame clones, not every one. The table records about 6,500 clones, 70% of them present only once. The specimen was ileal tissue. This chain uses TRBV4-1 with TRBJ2-6; D gene uncertain. This TCR came from an adult with Crohn's disease. CDR3 nucleotide sequence: TGCGCCAGCAGTCACAGTGGGGCCAACGTCCTGACTTTC. As protein: CASSHSGANVLTF.